This TCR beta chain stems from a study of blood T cell repertoires in COVID-19. On the study more broadly: Donors in the United States, Italy and Spain gave samples during acute or convalescent COVID-19. Sources were T cells, B-cell-depleted T cells, or PBMCs; the material itself was cDNA or gDNA.

Recruits, aged 18 to 89 years, lived in 25 or so US areas. This clone showed up just a few times. Germline V gives CDR1 LNHDA, CDR2 SQIVND (reference sequence). The length of the CDR3 is 15 residues. J lost 5 bases, V lost 5 bases, and 10 bases had no gene match. Clones were read by immunoSEQ multiplex PCR, and TCRdb kept only the in-frame ones, dropping some. The sample has more than 200,000 clones, 80% seen once; the top ten hold around 7.4%. This TCR came from a middle-aged woman with acute COVID-19. The chain combines TRBV19 with TRBJ1-1, with TRBD1 matching 8 bases. Sequencing input: PBMCs or T cells enriched from blood (not recorded which). CDR3 sequence reads: CASSPQTGDGTEAFF. For the CDR3, the DNA is TGTGCCAGTAGTCCTCAGACAGGGGATGGAACTGAAGCTTTCTTT. The full variable domain, in which reference TRBV19 and TRBJ1-1 provide the parts outside the CDR3, is DGGITQSPKYLFRKEGQNVTLSCEQNLNHDAMYWYRQDPGQGLRLIYYSQIVNDFQKGDIAEGYSVSREKKESFPLTVTSAQKNPTAFYLCASSPQTGDGTEAFFGQGTRLTVV.